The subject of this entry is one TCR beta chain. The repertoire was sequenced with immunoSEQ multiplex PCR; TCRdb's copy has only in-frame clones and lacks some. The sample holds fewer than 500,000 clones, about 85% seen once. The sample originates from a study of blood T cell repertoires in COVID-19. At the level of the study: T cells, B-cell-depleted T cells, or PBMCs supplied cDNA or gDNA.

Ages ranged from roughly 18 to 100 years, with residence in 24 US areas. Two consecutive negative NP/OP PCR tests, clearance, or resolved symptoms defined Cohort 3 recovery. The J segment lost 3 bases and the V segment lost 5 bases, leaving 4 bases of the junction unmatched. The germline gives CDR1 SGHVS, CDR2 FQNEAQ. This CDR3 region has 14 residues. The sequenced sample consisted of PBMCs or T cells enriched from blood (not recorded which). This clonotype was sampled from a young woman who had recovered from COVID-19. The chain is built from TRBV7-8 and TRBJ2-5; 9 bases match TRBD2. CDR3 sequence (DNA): TGTGCCAGCAGCCCCCTAGCGGGAAAAGAGACCCAGTACTTC. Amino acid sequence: CASSPLAGKETQYF.